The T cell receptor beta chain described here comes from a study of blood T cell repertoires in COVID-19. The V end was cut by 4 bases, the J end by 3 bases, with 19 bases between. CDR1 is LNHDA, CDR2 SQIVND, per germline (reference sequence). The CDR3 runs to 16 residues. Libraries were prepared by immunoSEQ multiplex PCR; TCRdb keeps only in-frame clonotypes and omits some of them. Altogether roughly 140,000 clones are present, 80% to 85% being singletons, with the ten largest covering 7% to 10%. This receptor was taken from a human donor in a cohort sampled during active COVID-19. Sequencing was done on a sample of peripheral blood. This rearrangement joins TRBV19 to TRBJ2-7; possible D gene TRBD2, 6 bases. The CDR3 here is CASSTPEEGLGYEQYF. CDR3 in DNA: TGTGCCAGTAGTACCCCTGAGGAGGGGCTTGGCTACGAGCAGTACTTC. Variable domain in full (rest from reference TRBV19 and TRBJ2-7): DGGITQSPKYLFRKEGQNVTLSCEQNLNHDAMYWYRQDPGQGLRLIYYSQIVNDFQKGDIAEGYSVSREKKESFPLTVTSAQKNPTAFYLCASSTPEEGLGYEQYFGPGTRLTVT.